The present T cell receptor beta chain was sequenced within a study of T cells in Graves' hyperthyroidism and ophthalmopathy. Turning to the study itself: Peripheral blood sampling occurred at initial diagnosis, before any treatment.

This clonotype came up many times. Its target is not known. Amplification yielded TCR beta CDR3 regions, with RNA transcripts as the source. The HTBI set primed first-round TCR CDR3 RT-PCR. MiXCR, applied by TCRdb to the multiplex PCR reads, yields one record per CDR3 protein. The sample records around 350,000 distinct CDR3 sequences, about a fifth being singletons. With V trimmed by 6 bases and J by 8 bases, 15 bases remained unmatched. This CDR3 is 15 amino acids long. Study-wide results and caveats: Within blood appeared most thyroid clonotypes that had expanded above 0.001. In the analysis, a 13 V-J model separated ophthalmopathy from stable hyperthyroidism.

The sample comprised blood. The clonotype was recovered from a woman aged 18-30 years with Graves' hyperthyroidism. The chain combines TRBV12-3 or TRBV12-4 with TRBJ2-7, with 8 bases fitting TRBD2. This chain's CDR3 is CASSVAGTRGSKQYF. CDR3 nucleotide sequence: TGTGCCAGCAGCGTGGCCGGGACTAGAGGGTCAAAGCAGTACTTC.